This T cell receptor (beta chain) was profiled in a study of shared clonotypes between healthy human individuals. Study summary: The donors, two women and a few men, were aged 18 to 49.

Study results and limitations: When naive CD4 clonotypes were compared across a few donors, about 4.8% were shared. Inspection by rarefaction showed sorted-subset sequencing to be incomplete despite large depth.

Produced via immunoSEQ multiplex PCR; TCRdb's table is partial and in-frame only. This table holds 2 million to 3 million clones, roughly 93% found once. As to this clone: Its antigen is not identified.

The sequencing input was naive CD4+ T cells from PBMCs. The subset here: CD45RA+ positively selected. The receptor was isolated from a man aged 18 to 35 in good health. Some clones in this sample may be carry-over from other donors' samples.

CDR3 DNA sequence: TGTGCCAGCAGCTTGGTCCGGGGAGGGGCCTTCACAGATACGCAGTATTTT. This sequence encodes CASSLVRGGAFTDTQYF. The chain uses TRBV5-4 and TRBJ2-3, with TRBD2 matching 7 bases. J lost 2 bases, V lost 0 bases, and 9 bases had no gene match. The CDR3 covers 17 residues. Germline V gene lookup returns CDR1 SGHNT and CDR2 YYREEE (reference sequence).